This TCR beta chain was sequenced in a study of Graves' ophthalmopathy and Graves' hyperthyroidism. The study, taken as a whole, reports: Blood also carried most expanded thyroid clonotypes exceeding 0.001 frequency.

As the template, RNA transcripts were used to amplify TCR beta CDR3 regions. RT-PCR was first run with HTBI primers, then multiplex PCR in a second round. TCRdb independently ran MiXCR on the multiplex PCR reads; one entry per CDR3 protein. The sample carries about 220,000 distinct CDR3 sequences, 20% to 25% recorded once. This clonotype occurred many times. Its specificity is unknown. The TCR comes from a woman in her 50s with Graves' ophthalmopathy. The source material was peripheral blood.

CDR3 DNA: TGTGCCAGCAGTTCATTCACGGCTGAAGCTTTCTTT. Translated: CASSSFTAEAFF. The chain carries TRBV6-5 and TRBJ1-1; D not certain. V was trimmed by 4 bases and J by 6 bases, leaving 9 bases between them. The CDR3 length is 12 residues. Germline values: CDR1 MNHEY, CDR2 SVGAGI.